This T cell receptor beta chain was found in a study of shared clonotypes between healthy human individuals. Broader study findings: Only blood was sampled, and tissue TCR repertoires likely differ from blood ones.

About this clone: Its antigen is not known.

Trimming removed 3 bases from V and 0 bases from J, with 14 bases in between. Germline assignment: CDR1 KGHSH and CDR2 LQKENI. The CDR3 covers 17 residues. Original processing notes: Filtering of immunoSEQ junctional sequences could not match full-length read filtering. The repertoire was sequenced with immunoSEQ multiplex PCR; TCRdb's copy has only in-frame clones and lacks some. That table furnishes V, J and clone size, whereas the DNA furnished D and trimming. The sample includes 850,000 to 1,200,000 clones, about 74% of them seen just once. The J gene is TRBJ2-2, the V gene TRBV18; D call uncertain. This receptor was taken from a man between 18 and 29 years old in good health. Material for sequencing was memory CD4+ T cells sorted from blood. Subset defined: CD45RA-negative fraction. The DNA of the CDR3 is TGTGCCAGCTCACCTAGGTTAACCGGCTCGAACACCGGGGAGCTGTTTTTT. It is translated as CASSPRLTGSNTGELFF.